This T cell receptor beta chain appears in the sequencing data of a study of T-cell reconstitution after alpha-beta-depleted transplantation in children (dated by TCRdb to between 2015 and 2016). For context, the study as a whole: Using TCR repertoire profiling, the study quantitatively followed how T-cell immune reconstitution unfolded in children after TCRalphabeta/CD19-depleted allogeneic hematopoietic cell transplantation.

This clonotype was observed a few times. Its antigen is still unknown. Per-nucleotide qualities are absent, and no much larger clonotype sits a single base away. The CDR3 sequence holds 15 residues, the cysteine and phenylalanine included. Only the CDR3 portion is preserved as DNA: 45 bases, with reading frame beginning at the first base. V drops 0 bases and J drops 4 bases, leaving 12 bases in between. The germline V gene supplies CDR1 SGHRS and CDR2 YFSETQ. Library preparation employed PCR. The reads were generated on an Illumina HiSeq 2500. TCR library preparation used molecular barcoding, with unique molecular identifiers applied to normalize quantification of the TCRbeta repertoire. Using fastp at Q25 and MiXCR, TCRdb reprocessed the public reads and kept productive beta chains. Identical CDR3 protein sequences are pooled into one entry, listed with their most common genes and DNA. The sample table holds hundreds of thousands of distinct CDR3 sequences, of which roughly 17% were seen once. The ten biggest clones cover 1.1% of the sample.

The sequence derives from a human donor who donated a stem cell graft to a child with acute myeloid leukemia. The sequenced sample was PBMCs from the stem cell graft donor, obtained from the stem cell graft. The chain employs TRBV5-1 and TRBJ2-3, with no confident D gene call. The nucleotides are TGCGCCAGCAGCTTGGGCTTCGCGAGACCAGATACGCAGTATTTT. Translated, this is CASSLGFARPDTQYF. The entire variable domain, with the stretches around the CDR3 drawn from the reference TRBV5-1 and TRBJ2-3 proteins, is KAGVTQTPRYLIKTRGQQVTLSCSPISGHRSVSWYQQTPGQGLQFLFEYFSETQRNKGNFPGRFSGRQFSNSRSEMNVSTLELGDSALYLCASSLGFARPDTQYFGPGTRLTVL.